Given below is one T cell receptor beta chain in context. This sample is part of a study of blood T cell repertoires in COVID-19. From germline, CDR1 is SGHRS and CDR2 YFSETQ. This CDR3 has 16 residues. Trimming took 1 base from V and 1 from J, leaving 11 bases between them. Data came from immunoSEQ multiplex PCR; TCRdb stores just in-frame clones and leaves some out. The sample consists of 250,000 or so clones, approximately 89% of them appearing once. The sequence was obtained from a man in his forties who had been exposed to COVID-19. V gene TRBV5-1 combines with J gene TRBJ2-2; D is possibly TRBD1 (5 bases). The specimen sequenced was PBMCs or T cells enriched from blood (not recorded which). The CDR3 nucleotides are TGCGCCAGCAGCTTGCAGCTGACAGAGAACACCGGGGAGCTGTTTTTT. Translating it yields CASSLQLTENTGELFF. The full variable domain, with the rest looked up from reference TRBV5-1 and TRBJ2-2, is KAGVTQTPRYLIKTRGQQVTLSCSPISGHRSVSWYQQTPGQGLQFLFEYFSETQRNKGNFPGRFSGRQFSNSRSEMNVSTLELGDSALYLCASSLQLTENTGELFFGEGSRLTVL.